This note documents a single T cell receptor (beta chain) sequence. This record belongs to a study of T cell repertoires in cytomegalovirus infection. This CDR3 comprises 15 residues. The junction had 6 bases not matched to a gene; V was cut back by 5 bases and J by 3 bases. The V gene's germline CDR1 is SGHVS and CDR2 FNYEAQ. Each CDR3 protein is one row after TCRdb ran MiXCR on the reads. The sample contains 400,000 or so distinct CDR3 sequences, about a third of which appear only once. The receptor was derived from a human donor in good health (CMV status not recorded). Some clones in this sample may be carry-over from other donors' samples. The chain combines TRBV7-6 with TRBJ1-2; 10 bases are shared with TRBD1. Source material: PBMCs. The CDR3 region has the DNA TGTGCCAGCAGCACTCGACAGGGGGCTGACTATGGCTACACCTTC. Translated, it gives CASSTRQGADYGYTF.